The sequence of this T cell receptor (beta chain) was determined in a study of technical replicates of blood from a few donors (dated by TCRdb to the late 2010s). Remarks on this clone: Its antigen is currently not known. One base away there is no much larger clone; base qualities are not given.

Including cysteine and phenylalanine, the CDR3 has 11 amino acids. Only the CDR3 DNA stays, 33 bases, in frame from base 1. Looking up the germline V gene yields CDR1 SQVTM and CDR2 ANQGSEA. The trim is 4 bases for V and 6 bases for J, with a gap of 7 bases between the germline ends. Libraries came from the immunoSEQ multiplex PCR assay. As stored in TCRdb, this immuneACCESS dataset retains in-frame rearrangements with V and J assigned. A fraction of the clones does not appear; measured against another copy, unresolved V genes explain less than half of the discrepancy, and the remainder lacks a known reason. The sample table shows 75,000 to 95,000 clones, and about 95% are seen once. The top ten clonotypes cover 0.25% of the sample.

The chain employs TRBV29-1 and TRBJ2-1; a confident D gene designation cannot be given. Sequenced material: T cells isolated from PBMCs. The sequence derives from a human donor in good health. For the CDR3, the sequence is CSVAIVNEQFF. The DNA sequence follows: TGCAGCGTTGCTATTGTCAATGAGCAGTTCTTC.